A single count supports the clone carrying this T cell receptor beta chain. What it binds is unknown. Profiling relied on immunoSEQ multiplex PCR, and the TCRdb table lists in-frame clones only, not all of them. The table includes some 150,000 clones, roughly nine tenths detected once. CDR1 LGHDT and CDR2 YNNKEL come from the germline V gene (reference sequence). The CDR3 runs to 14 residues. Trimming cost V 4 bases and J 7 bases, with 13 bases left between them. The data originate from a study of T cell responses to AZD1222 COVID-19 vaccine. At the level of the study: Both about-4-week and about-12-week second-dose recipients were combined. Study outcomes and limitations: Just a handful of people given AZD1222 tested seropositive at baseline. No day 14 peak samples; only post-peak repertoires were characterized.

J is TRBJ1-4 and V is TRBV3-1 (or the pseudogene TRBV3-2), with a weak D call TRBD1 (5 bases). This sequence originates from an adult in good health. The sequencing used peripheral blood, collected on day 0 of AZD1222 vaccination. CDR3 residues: CASSPSRAREKLFF. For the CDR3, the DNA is TGTGCCAGCAGCCCCTCCAGGGCTCGTGAAAAACTGTTTTTT.